This entry features one T cell receptor beta chain sequence. What it binds is unknown. This CDR3 is built from 13 residues. The V and J ends lost 0 bases and 6 bases respectively, with 9 bases between them. Germline V gene lookup returns CDR1 LGHNA and CDR2 YSLEER. Assay used: immunoSEQ multiplex PCR; TCRdb lists only in-frame clones, some missing. Of 2 million to 2.5 million clones in the sample, approximately 95% are singletons; the top ten hold around 0.13%. The data are from a study of shared clonotypes between healthy human individuals. Whole-study findings and limits: The authors expected sequencing depth to affect clonotype sharing among donors. Sorted-subset samples were not fully sequenced, rarefaction indicated. A generally larger estimated richness was seen in naive subsets than in memory subsets.

The V call is TRBV4-3, the J call TRBJ2-7, with D perhaps TRBD2 (5 bases). Sequencing used naive CD4+ T cells sorted from blood. Documented subset: CD45RA+ positively selected. This receptor was obtained from a man aged 18 to 29 in good health. CDR3 residues: CASSQERGLEQYF. CDR3 in DNA: TGCGCCAGCAGCCAAGAACGAGGGCTCGAGCAGTACTTC.